The 27 T cell receptor beta chains below come from one sample, sequenced in a study of hypomethylating agent response in myelodysplastic syndrome. Sequenced by immunoSEQ multiplex PCR; TCRdb stores in-frame clones only, minus some. The sample contains under 5,500 clones, roughly four fifths of which appear only once. The sequences come from bone marrow, collected before or after starting hypomethylating agent treatment for myelodysplastic syndrome (not recorded which). All receptors come from a human donor with myelodysplastic syndrome.

The V call is TRBV18, the J call TRBJ2-2; 13 nucleotides align to TRBD2. V lost 5 bases and J lost 4; bases outside the gene matches: 4. This CDR3 contains 16 residues. Germline V gene data show CDR1 as KGHSH and CDR2 as LQKENI. The CDR3 region is CASSAGLAGATGELFF. The DNA of the CDR3 is TGTGCCAGCTCAGCAGGACTAGCGGGGGCCACCGGGGAGCTGTTTTTT. Variable domain in full (rest from reference TRBV18 and TRBJ2-2): NAGVMQNPRHLVRRRGQEARLRCSPMKGHSHVYWYRQLPEEGLKFMVYLQKENIIDESGMPKERFSAEFPKEGPSILRIQQVVRGDSAAYFCASSAGLAGATGELFFGEGSRLTVL.

This clone was detected a few times. The chain uses TRBV7-9 and TRBJ2-7, with a weak D call TRBD1 (6 bases). V lost 3 bases to trimming and J lost 5 bases, with 8 bases between them. Germline lookup yields CDR1 SEHNR and CDR2 FQNEAQ (reference sequence). This CDR3 is built from 12 residues. The CDR3 loop is CASSFPGDEQYF. The DNA of the CDR3 is TGTGCCAGCAGCTTCCCAGGGGACGAGCAGTACTTC.

The chain has TRBV5-1 and TRBJ2-7; D not certain. The germline V and J ends were trimmed by 2 bases and 3 bases, with 3 bases remaining between them. CDR1 is SGHRS and CDR2 is YFSETQ in the germline V gene. The CDR3 runs to 11 residues. The CDR3 reads CASSLFYEQYF. For the CDR3, the DNA is TGCGCCAGCAGCTTATTCTACGAGCAGTACTTC.

The chain carries TRBV19 and TRBJ1-5, with D unresolved. The CDR3 is 14 residues long. Germline V gives CDR1 LNHDA, CDR2 SQIVND (reference sequence). V shed 2 bases and J shed 9 bases, with 14 bases lying between them. The CDR3 is CASSIRGGGGPQHF. CDR3 nucleotide sequence: TGTGCCAGTAGTATACGGGGAGGCGGCGGGCCCCAGCATTTT.

The chain has TRBV5-1 and TRBJ2-7; TRBD2 aligns across 14 bases. Germline V gene lookup returns CDR1 SGHRS and CDR2 YFSETQ. After removal of 0 bases from V and 4 bases from J, the junction contained 3 bases not matched to a gene. The CDR3 covers 16 residues. CDR3 nucleotides: TGCGCCAGCAGCTTGGGAGGGACTAGCGGGGGTTACGAGCAGTACTTC. This codes for CASSLGGTSGGYEQYF. The full variable domain, completed using reference TRBV5-1 and TRBJ2-7, is KAGVTQTPRYLIKTRGQQVTLSCSPISGHRSVSWYQQTPGQGLQFLFEYFSETQRNKGNFPGRFSGRQFSNSRSEMNVSTLELGDSALYLCASSLGGTSGGYEQYFGPGTRLTVT.

This chain connects TRBV27 to TRBJ1-4, with D unclear. Germline V gene data show CDR1 as MNHEY and CDR2 as SMNVEV (reference sequence). V was pared by 3 bases and J by 0 bases, with 8 bases between. There are 15 residues in the CDR3. CDR3 region: CASSFRLATNEKLFF. CDR3 in DNA: TGTGCCAGCAGTTTTAGGCTGGCAACTAATGAAAAACTGTTTTTT.

The chain joins TRBV28 to TRBJ2-2; D is ambiguous. Trimming took 6 bases from V and 1 from J, leaving 18 bases between them. Germline loops: CDR1 MDHEN, CDR2 SYDVKM. This CDR3 has 17 amino acids. CDR3 loop: CASSIPPGLVNTGELFF. The DNA of the CDR3 is TGTGCCAGCAGCATCCCCCCCGGCCTCGTGAACACCGGGGAGCTGTTTTTT. The whole variable domain, filled in from reference TRBV28 and TRBJ2-2, reads DVKVTQSSRYLVKRTGEKVFLECVQDMDHENMFWYRQDPGLGLRLIYFSYDVKMKEKGDIPEGYSVSREKKERFSLILESASTNQTSMYLCASSIPPGLVNTGELFFGEGSRLTVL.

This chain links TRBV7-5 with TRBJ2-3; TRBD2 is the table's D call, not checked against the DNA. TRBV7-5 is an annotated pseudogene. The CDR3 runs to 16 residues. The CDR3 DNA sequence: TGTGCCAGCAGCTCGGACTATCCCCACTACACAGATACGCAGTATTTT. This encodes CASSSDYPHYTDTQYF.

The chain is built from TRBV6-5 and TRBJ2-1; D uncertain. Germline-derived CDR1 and CDR2 are MNHEY and SVGAGI. Trimming cost V 6 bases and J 8 bases, with 11 bases left between them. This CDR3 has 12 residues. This chain's CDR3 is CASSHAGDEQFF. For the CDR3, the DNA is TGTGCCAGCAGCCACGCTGGGGATGAGCAGTTCTTC.

The chain links TRBV11-2 to TRBJ2-3; no firm D call. The V gene lost 2 bases and the J gene lost 6 bases, with 6 bases spanning the gap. Germline lookup yields CDR1 SGHAT and CDR2 FQNNGV. The CDR3 is made up of 12 amino acids. CDR3 sequence reads: CASSLQGDTQYF. The CDR3 DNA reads TGTGCCAGCAGCTTACAAGGGGATACGCAGTATTTT.

This clone was recorded once. The chain employs TRBV11-2 and TRBJ2-3, with TRBD2 matching 10 bases. The V and J ends lost 5 bases and 2 bases, in that order; junction bases with no gene match: 13. Germline-derived CDR1 and CDR2 are SGHAT and FQNNGV. CDR3 length: 18 residues. Written as DNA, the CDR3 is TGTGCCAGCAGCGTAACACCTTGGACTAGCGGTAACACAGATACGCAGTATTTT. This gives the protein CASSVTPWTSGNTDTQYF.

The chain uses TRBV4-3 and TRBJ2-3; 12 bases are a match to TRBD2. From germline, CDR1 is LGHNA and CDR2 YSLEER. J gave up 1 base and V 4 bases, and 0 bases lay outside the gene matches. CDR3 length: 15 residues. The CDR3 protein is CASSPSGGGTDTQYF. DNA of the CDR3: TGCGCCAGCAGCCCTAGCGGGGGGGGCACAGATACGCAGTATTTT.

The table lists this clone with a few counts. The chain combines TRBV7-8 with TRBJ2-7, with 8 bases fitting TRBD1. There are 13 residues in the CDR3. The trim removed 5 bases at V and 3 bases at J, leaving 3 bases unmatched. CDR1 and CDR2 (germline): SGHVS, FQNEAQ. The CDR3 DNA reads as TGTGCCAGCAGCGCCGACAGGGGCTACGAGCAGTACTTC. It encodes CASSADRGYEQYF.

The V gene is TRBV18, the J gene TRBJ2-1; D is uncertain. Germline values: CDR1 KGHSH, CDR2 LQKENI. The V and J ends lost 0 bases and 6 bases respectively, with 6 bases between them. The CDR3 is 13 amino acids. The CDR3 protein is CASSPPSSNEQFF. The CDR3 nucleotides read TGTGCCAGCTCACCACCTAGCTCCAATGAGCAGTTCTTC. The full variable domain, rest sourced from reference TRBV18 and TRBJ2-1, is NAGVMQNPRHLVRRRGQEARLRCSPMKGHSHVYWYRQLPEEGLKFMVYLQKENIIDESGMPKERFSAEFPKEGPSILRIQQVVRGDSAAYFCASSPPSSNEQFFGPGTRLTVL.

This clone was counted between two and nine times. This rearrangement joins TRBV7-7 to TRBJ1-1, with D hard to call. This CDR3 has 14 amino acids. V shed 5 bases and J shed 1 base, with 11 bases lying between them. Germline V lookup: CDR1 SSHAT, CDR2 FNYEAQ (reference sequence). CDR3 loop: CASSRRVENTEAFF. As DNA, the CDR3 is TGTGCCAGCAGCCGGAGGGTGGAGAACACTGAAGCTTTCTTT.

The J gene is TRBJ2-1, the V gene TRBV5-4; 9 positions match TRBD2. J gave up 4 bases and V 3 bases, and 5 bases lay outside the gene matches. Germline CDR1 reads SGHNT; CDR2 reads YYREEE (reference sequence). This CDR3 has 15 amino acids. The CDR3 DNA reads as TGTGCCAGCAGCTCCCGGAGCGGGGGGTACAATGAGCAGTTCTTC. The encoded protein is CASSSRSGGYNEQFF.

DNA for the CDR3: TGTGCCAGCAGCTTAGGGGTATCCAGCGGGGGTTCCAAAAACATTCAGTACTTC. It translates to CASSLGVSSGGSKNIQYF. The V gene is TRBV7-2, the J gene TRBJ2-4; 8 bases match TRBD2. Germline CDR1 reads SGHTA; CDR2 reads FQGNSA. The V gene end was trimmed by 1 base and the J gene end by 2 bases; junction bases not matched to a gene: 10. The CDR3 totals 18 residues.

The chain recombines TRBV14 with TRBJ1-6; no reliable D call. Germline CDR1 reads SGHDN; CDR2 reads FVKESK. The CDR3 length is 13 residues. Trimming took 1 base from V and 7 from J, leaving 5 bases between them. The DNA for the CDR3 is TGTGCCAGCAGCCAAGGGAAGAATTCACCCCTCCACTTT. Amino acids: CASSQGKNSPLHF.

V gene TRBV27 combines with J gene TRBJ2-7; 9 positions agree with TRBD1. Germline assignment: CDR1 MNHEY and CDR2 SMNVEV (reference sequence). The V and J ends lost 3 bases and 5 bases, in that order; junction bases with no gene match: 11. The length of the CDR3 is 16 residues. CDR3 coding DNA: TGTGCCAGCAGTTTCTCCCGAGGGACAGGGCCCCACGAGCAGTACTTC. It is translated as CASSFSRGTGPHEQYF.

V and J are TRBV2 and TRBJ1-1; TRBD1 agrees at 7 bases. The CDR3 has 15 amino acids. Germline V gene data show CDR1 as SNHLY and CDR2 as FYNNEI. Unmatched junction bases numbered 8, after V lost 5 bases and J lost 2 bases. CDR3 DNA sequence: TGTGCCAGCAGTAGCAGGACAGGCGCAAACACTGAAGCTTTCTTT. This translates into CASSSRTGANTEAFF. The whole variable domain, remainder taken from reference TRBV2 and TRBJ1-1, is EPEVTQTPSHQVTQMGQEVILRCVPISNHLYFYWYRQILGQKVEFLVSFYNNEISEKSEIFDDQFSVERPDGSNFTLKIRSTKLEDSAMYFCASSSRTGANTEAFFGQGTRLTVV.

The CDR3 DNA sequence: TGTGCCATCAGTGAGCCGGGACTAGCGGGGCAAACAGATACGCAGTATTTT. Translation: CAISEPGLAGQTDTQYF. The chain has TRBV10-3 and TRBJ2-3; TRBD2 matches at 13 bases. CDR3 length: 17 amino acids. Germline V lookup: CDR1 ENHRY, CDR2 SYGVKD. V gave up 2 bases and J gave up 3 bases; unmatched junction bases: 5.

The V call is TRBV7-9, the J call TRBJ1-1; D is perhaps TRBD1 (5 bases). The germline CDR1 and CDR2 sequences are SEHNR and FQNEAQ (reference sequence). The CDR3 is 16 residues long. Trimming removed 0 bases from V and 5 bases from J, with 16 bases in between. This CDR3 is CASSLAKWGDWTEAFF. The CDR3 bases are TGTGCCAGCAGCTTAGCGAAGTGGGGGGACTGGACTGAAGCTTTCTTT.

The genes are TRBV7-2 and TRBJ2-1; 8 bases align to TRBD2. The CDR3 sequence is 14 residues long. With V trimmed by 5 bases and J by 7 bases, 7 bases remained unmatched. Germline V gives CDR1 SGHTA, CDR2 FQGNSA. The CDR3 coding sequence is TGTGCCAGCAGCCGGACTAGCAGTAAGAATGAGCAGTTCTTC. Translation gives CASSRTSSKNEQFF.

This clone was seen only once. V usage is TRBV18 and J usage is TRBJ2-2; a weak D match, TRBD1 (6 bases). The V end was cut by 3 bases, the J end by 7 bases, with 12 bases between. Per the germline V gene, CDR1 is KGHSH and CDR2 is LQKENI. The length of the CDR3 is 14 residues. CDR3 in amino acids: CASSPAYRDGELFF. CDR3 DNA: TGTGCCAGCTCACCGGCGTACAGGGACGGGGAGCTGTTTTTT.

This chain joins TRBV18 and TRBJ1-3; tentative D call: TRBD1 (5 bases). The germline V gene has CDR1 KGHSH and CDR2 LQKENI. V dropped 1 base and J dropped 0 bases, with 10 bases sitting between them. CDR3 length: 16 amino acids. The CDR3 bases are TGTGCCAGCTCACCACGGGACTTAAGCTCTGGAAACACCATATATTTT. Amino acid sequence: CASSPRDLSSGNTIYF.

This chain connects TRBV10-3 to TRBJ2-2, with D perhaps TRBD2 (5 bases). The V gene's germline CDR1 is ENHRY and CDR2 SYGVKD. The CDR3 length is 13 residues. V lost 3 bases and J 6 bases, leaving 8 bases between the germline ends. The CDR3 sequence is CAISEPGSGELFF. The CDR3 nucleotides are TGTGCCATCAGTGAACCGGGGTCCGGGGAGCTGTTTTTT.

A word on this clone: One end of the junction varies from germline; a read error may be responsible. This chain uses TRBV28 with TRBJ2-4; a possible D gene is TRBD1 (7 bases). CDR3 size: 13 residues. Germline assignment: CDR1 MDHEN and CDR2 SYDVKM. The CDR3 is CASSLGRDSPSSF. CDR3 DNA: TGTGCCAGCAGCTTAGGGCGGGACAGCCCATCCAGCTTC.